This is a list of T cell receptor beta chains from one sample in a study of Ad26.COV2.S vaccination and SARS-CoV-2 variants. Sequenced by immunoSEQ multiplex PCR; TCRdb stores in-frame clones only, minus some. The repertoire consists of 410,000 or so clones, with about nine tenths occurring once and the leading ten covering less than 15%. Here the sequenced sample was peripheral blood, taken in a trial of Ad26.COV2.S vaccine versus placebo. The receptors here all came from a person aged 18-65 years who received the Ad26.COV2.S COVID-19 vaccine or a placebo. The CDR3 runs from the conserved cysteine through the conserved F or W. Each record gives: clone size, V gene, D gene, J gene, CDR3 protein, CDR3 DNA. A D gene is named only where the DNA matches it firmly. Clone size is shown for a subset of rows, as once, few, many or a class of expanded clone.

>.|TRBV29-1|.|TRBJ1-6
CSVLGRIWEGSPLHF
TGCAGCGTCCTGGGCCGCATCTGGGAAGGGTCACCCCTCCACTTT
>.|TRBV15|.|TRBJ2-7
CATMETNSYEQYF
TGTGCCACCATGGAAACAAACTCCTACGAGCAGTACTTC
>.|TRBV30|.|TRBJ2-6
CAWSPAIWDKELSGANVLTF
TGTGCCTGGAGTCCAGCTATCTGGGACAAGGAGCTCTCTGGGGCCAACGTCCTGACTTTC
>.|TRBV19|TRBD2|TRBJ2-3
CATTGLAGTDTQYF
TGTGCCACCACGGGACTAGCGGGAACAGATACGCAGTATTTT
>.|TRBV6-5|.|TRBJ1-4
CASSYGRVGEKLFF
TGTGCCAGCAGTTACGGACGGGTGGGTGAAAAACTGTTTTTT
>few|TRBV6-2/TRBV6-3|.|TRBJ2-7
CASSRETLSYEQYF
TGTGCCAGCAGTAGGGAGACACTCTCCTACGAGCAGTACTTC
>.|TRBV7-2|.|TRBJ1-5
CASSQDWGQPQHF
TGTGCCAGCAGCCAGGATTGGGGACAGCCCCAGCATTTT
>.|TRBV5-1|TRBD2|TRBJ2-7
CASSSGTSGIYEQYF
TGCGCCAGCAGCTCAGGGACTAGCGGGATATACGAGCAGTACTTC
>once|TRBV30|.|TRBJ2-4
CAWSVSDFSLAKNIQYF
TGTGCCTGGAGTGTATCGGACTTTTCCTTAGCCAAAAACATTCAGTACTTC
>.|TRBV27|.|TRBJ2-2
CASNDGSGELFF
TGTGCCAGCAACGACGGCTCAGGGGAGCTGTTTTTT
>.|TRBV30|.|TRBJ2-5
CAWSGQAILETQYF
TGTGCCTGGAGCGGGCAGGCTATCCTCGAGACCCAGTACTTC
>.|TRBV7-9|TRBD2|TRBJ2-7
CASSLFPSGGRTYEQYF
TGTGCCAGCAGCTTATTCCCTAGCGGGGGACGGACCTACGAGCAGTACTTC
>.|TRBV5-4|TRBD2|TRBJ2-1
CALTGGSSYNEQFF
TGTGCCCTCACGGGGGGGAGCTCCTACAATGAGCAGTTCTTC
>.|TRBV19|TRBD1|TRBJ1-1
CASSSNPTGVTEAFF
TGTGCCAGTAGTTCCAACCCCACAGGGGTCACTGAAGCTTTCTTT
>.|TRBV3-1/TRBV3-2|.|TRBJ2-6
CASSLGPFPGANVLTF
TGTGCCAGCAGCCTGGGTCCGTTCCCCGGGGCCAACGTCCTGACTTTC
>.|TRBV3-1/TRBV3-2|TRBD1|TRBJ2-7
CASSQDWTGASYEQYF
TGTGCCAGCAGCCAAGATTGGACAGGGGCCTCCTACGAGCAGTACTTC
>.|TRBV11-2|TRBD2|TRBJ2-3
CASSDETSGKDTQYF
TGTGCCAGCAGCGACGAGACTAGCGGGAAAGATACGCAGTATTTT
>few|TRBV19|.|TRBJ2-1
CASSISGNSYNEQFF
TGTGCCAGTAGTATTTCGGGCAACTCCTACAATGAGCAGTTCTTC
>.|TRBV7-2|.|TRBJ1-1
CASSFSGVYTEAFF
TGTGCCAGCAGCTTTTCAGGGGTCTACACTGAAGCTTTCTTT
>.|TRBV7-6|.|TRBJ1-1
CASSSVGNMNTEAFF
TGTGCCAGCAGCTCCGTGGGGAACATGAACACTGAAGCTTTCTTT
>once|TRBV7-9|.|TRBJ1-6
CASSFAPSSYNSPLHF
TGTGCCAGCAGCTTTGCACCGAGCTCCTATAATTCACCCCTCCACTTT
>.|TRBV5-6|.|TRBJ2-6
CASSLGLSGANVLTF
TGTGCCAGCAGCTTGGGCCTCTCTGGGGCCAACGTCCTGACTTTC
>.|TRBV29-1|TRBD1|TRBJ1-5
CSVGQGNQPQHF
TGCAGCGTAGGACAGGGCAATCAGCCCCAGCATTTT
>few|TRBV7-9|.|TRBJ2-7
CASSLPLGPQYF
TGTGCCAGCAGCTTACCCCTGGGCCCACAGTACTTC
>.|TRBV27|TRBD1|TRBJ1-2
CASSPGTGVGYTF
TGTGCCAGCAGTCCCGGGACAGGGGTTGGCTACACCTTC
>.|TRBV7-2|.|TRBJ1-5
CASSLSASLIEPQHF
TGTGCCAGCAGCTTGTCAGCATCCCTTATAGAGCCCCAGCATTTT
>.|TRBV5-6|.|TRBJ1-1
CASSLLGFGEGTEAFF
TGTGCCAGCAGCTTGCTCGGGTTTGGTGAGGGCACTGAAGCTTTCTTT
>.|TRBV2|.|TRBJ1-6
CASSEVQLGSPLHF
TGTGCCAGCAGTGAAGTGCAACTGGGTTCACCCCTCCACTTT
>few|TRBV3-1/TRBV3-2|.|TRBJ1-2
CASSQGALSGGYTF
TGTGCCAGCAGCCAAGGTGCCCTTTCAGGTGGCTACACCTTC
>.|TRBV7-2|.|TRBJ2-7
CASSYGEASEQYF
TGTGCCAGCAGCTACGGGGAGGCTAGCGAGCAGTACTTC
>.|TRBV7-2|.|TRBJ2-1
CASSPRSNEQFF
TGTGCCAGCAGCCCCAGGAGTAATGAGCAGTTCTTC
>.|TRBV11-2|TRBD2|TRBJ2-3
CASSPTSGRLSDTQYF
TGTGCCAGCAGCCCGACTAGCGGGAGGTTGTCAGATACGCAGTATTTT
>.|TRBV19|TRBD2|TRBJ2-1
CASSIAGAGGPNEQFF
TGTGCCAGTAGTATAGCTGGGGCGGGAGGGCCCAATGAGCAGTTCTTC
>.|TRBV5-8|.|TRBJ1-1
CASSFGGDTEAFF
TGTGCCAGCAGCTTTGGAGGGGACACTGAAGCTTTCTTT
>.|TRBV19|.|TRBJ1-1
CASSAPGGVWTEAFF
TGTGCCAGTAGTGCCCCTGGCGGGGTGTGGACTGAAGCTTTCTTT
>.|TRBV29-1|.|TRBJ2-1
CSVDTQHNEQFF
TGCAGCGTTGACACGCAGCACAATGAGCAGTTCTTC
>.|TRBV7-9|TRBD1|TRBJ2-7
CASSLDRVDEQYF
TGTGCCAGCAGCCTGGACAGGGTGGACGAGCAGTACTTC
>once|TRBV3-1/TRBV3-2|.|TRBJ2-7
CASSQVDKSLIWEQYF
TGTGCCAGCAGCCAAGTTGACAAATCTCTGATCTGGGAGCAGTACTTC
>.|TRBV28|TRBD1|TRBJ1-5
CASSLDRGHQPQHF
TGTGCCAGCAGCCTGGACAGGGGGCATCAGCCCCAGCATTTT
>.|TRBV7-8|TRBD2|TRBJ2-3
CASSLRGTSGSGRTDTQYF
TGTGCCAGCAGCTTAAGGGGGACTAGCGGGAGTGGGCGGACAGATACGCAGTATTTT
>.|TRBV10-3|.|TRBJ1-6
CAISLTDADLNSPLHF
TGTGCCATCAGTCTGACAGACGCCGACCTAAATTCACCCCTCCACTTT
>.|TRBV4-3|TRBD2|TRBJ2-7
CASSLETSGSYEQYF
TGCGCCAGCAGCCTAGAGACTAGCGGGAGTTACGAGCAGTACTTC
>.|TRBV30|TRBD2|TRBJ2-7
CACTATSGRNEQYF
TGTGCCTGTACCGCGACTAGCGGGAGAAACGAGCAGTACTTC
>.|TRBV19|.|TRBJ2-1
CASSVAPSSYNEQFF
TGTGCCAGTAGTGTAGCGCCTAGCTCCTACAATGAGCAGTTCTTC
>.|TRBV3-1/TRBV3-2|.|TRBJ1-1
CASSPSMEGTEAFF
TGTGCCAGCAGCCCATCGATGGAGGGGACTGAAGCTTTCTTT
>.|TRBV6-5|.|TRBJ2-7
CASRVGSSYEQYF
TGTGCCAGCAGAGTCGGGAGCTCCTACGAGCAGTACTTC
>.|TRBV11-2|.|TRBJ2-7
CASSLTGSREQYF
TGTGCCAGCAGCTTAACTGGCTCGCGGGAGCAGTACTTC
>.|TRBV19|TRBD1|TRBJ2-1
CASSIQTGYPYNEQFF
TGTGCCAGTAGTATCCAGACAGGGTATCCCTACAATGAGCAGTTCTTC
>.|TRBV2|.|TRBJ1-2
CAPAGRGVGGYTF
TGTGCTCCAGCAGGGCGTGGCGTGGGTGGCTACACCTTC
>.|TRBV7-9|.|TRBJ1-4
CASTRGEFYEKLFF
TGTGCCAGCACCCGGGGGGAGTTTTATGAAAAACTGTTTTTT
>.|TRBV30|.|TRBJ1-1
CAWSVSESSVWNTEAFF
TGTGCCTGGAGTGTTTCGGAGTCTTCAGTCTGGAACACTGAAGCTTTCTTT
>.|TRBV7-6|.|TRBJ1-1
CASRPDGNTEAFF
TGTGCCAGCAGACCCGACGGGAACACTGAAGCTTTCTTT
>once|TRBV30|.|TRBJ2-7
CAWSVHREALTYEQYF
TGTGCCTGGAGTGTACATAGGGAGGCGCTAACCTACGAGCAGTACTTC
>.|TRBV19|.|TRBJ1-1
CASSRNRGNTEAFF
TGTGCCAGTAGCCGCAACCGGGGGAACACTGAAGCTTTCTTT
>.|TRBV7-2|.|TRBJ2-3
CASRRRVDTQYF
TGTGCCAGCAGGCGAAGGGTAGATACGCAGTATTTT
>once|TRBV19|.|TRBJ2-3
CASSPKGAPTTSTDTQYF
TGTGCCAGTAGTCCAAAAGGGGCCCCGACAACTAGCACAGATACGCAGTATTTT
>.|TRBV2|.|TRBJ1-2
CASSDSLDYGYTF
TGTGCCAGCAGTGACTCCCTAGACTATGGCTACACCTTC
>.|TRBV25-1|TRBD1|TRBJ1-1
CASSVGGRGATEAFF
TGTGCCAGCAGTGTAGGGGGCAGGGGTGCCACTGAAGCTTTCTTT
>.|TRBV27|.|TRBJ1-6
CASSRFDSVSPLHF
TGTGCCAGCAGTCGGTTTGATTCAGTTTCACCCCTCCACTTT